What follows are 27 T cell receptor beta chains derived from one specimen sequenced in a study of T cell responses to AZD1222 COVID-19 vaccine. Repertoires were generated with immunoSEQ multiplex PCR, while TCRdb's copy carries only in-frame clones and drops some. The repertoire holds 150,000 to 200,000 clones, with approximately 93% as singletons. The specimen comprised peripheral blood, sampled on day 0 of AZD1222 vaccination. The receptors stem from an adult in good health.

V and J are TRBV11-2 and TRBJ1-1, with D maybe TRBD1 (6 bases). The germline V gene has CDR1 SGHAT and CDR2 FQNNGV. Trimming took 4 bases from V and 1 from J, leaving 16 bases between them. The CDR3 sequence is 16 residues long. CDR3 coding DNA: TGTGCCAGCAGCTGGAACCGGGACACTCGGAACACTGAAGCTTTCTTT. This sequence encodes CASSWNRDTRNTEAFF.

V is TRBV11-3 and J is TRBJ2-2; TRBD1 is a possible D gene (6 bases). In germline, CDR1 is SGHNT, CDR2 YENEEA. CDR3 length: 16 amino acids. The V end lost 3 bases, the J end lost 5 bases, and 16 bases lay between the germline ends. The CDR3 loop reads CASSLDTGFRTGELFF. The CDR3 nucleotides read TGTGCCAGCAGCTTGGATACAGGGTTTCGGACCGGGGAGCTGTTTTTT. The whole variable domain, filled in from reference TRBV11-3 and TRBJ2-2, reads EAGVVQSPRYKIIEKKQPVAFWCNPISGHNTLYWYLQNLGQGPELLIRYENEEAVDDSQLPKDRFSAERLKGVDSTLKIQPAELGDSAVYLCASSLDTGFRTGELFFGEGSRLTVL.

The chain recombines TRBV5-1 with TRBJ2-5, with D possibly matching TRBD2 (7 bases). The CDR3 length is 15 residues. The V gene lost 2 bases and the J gene lost 2 bases, with 13 bases spanning the gap. Germline V gene data show CDR1 as SGHRS and CDR2 as YFSETQ. CDR3 residues: CASSFLAGAQETQYF. The CDR3 DNA sequence: TGCGCCAGCAGCTTCTTGGCGGGGGCTCAAGAGACCCAGTACTTC.

J is TRBJ2-4 and V is TRBV29-1, with 9 positions matching TRBD1. The CDR3 loop spans 12 amino acids. Looked up from germline, CDR1 is SQVTM and CDR2 is ANQGSEA. Unmatched junction bases numbered 7, after V lost 4 bases and J lost 12 bases. The CDR3 bases are TGCAGCGTTGGTACAGGGGGCAGGAATCAGTACTTC. Its translation is CSVGTGGRNQYF.

This clone has a single count. V is TRBV28 and J is TRBJ1-3; the match to TRBD1 covers 7 bases. From germline, CDR1 is MDHEN and CDR2 SYDVKM. The length of the CDR3 is 14 residues. After removal of 5 bases from V and 4 bases from J, the junction contained 5 bases not matched to a gene. In DNA, the CDR3 is TGTGCCAGCAGTACCGAGGGGGCGGGAAACACCATATATTTT. It is translated as CASSTEGAGNTIYF.

V is TRBV18 and J is TRBJ2-1; D gene unclear. V lost 6 bases and J 6 bases, leaving 15 bases between the germline ends. Germline-derived CDR1 and CDR2 are KGHSH and LQKENI. This CDR3 contains 14 residues. DNA for the CDR3: TGTGCCAGCTCCCTCACATGGGAAGCCAATGAGCAGTTCTTC. Its protein product is CASSLTWEANEQFF.

The rearrangement links TRBV27 to TRBJ2-7; 8 bases agree with TRBD2. CDR1 and CDR2 (germline): MNHEY, SMNVEV (reference sequence). The CDR3 covers 17 residues. J was trimmed by 4 bases and V by 4 bases; bases with no gene match: 15. Here the CDR3 DNA reads TGTGCCAGCAGTTCCCCCTTTGGCGGTAGCGGGGCGTACGAGCAGTACTTC. Its translation is CASSSPFGGSGAYEQYF.

This chain joins TRBV5-1 and TRBJ2-2; 7 positions match TRBD1. This CDR3 comprises 14 residues. CDR1 is SGHRS, CDR2 YFSETQ, per germline. V gave up 5 bases and J gave up 5 bases; unmatched junction bases: 6. CDR3 in amino acids: CASSYDRVTGELFF. The CDR3 DNA sequence: TGCGCCAGCAGTTATGACAGGGTAACCGGGGAGCTGTTTTTT.

The CDR3 DNA sequence: TGTGCCAGCAGCTACAGGGGCTATGGCTACACCTTC. This sequence encodes CASSYRGYGYTF. This chain joins TRBV9 and TRBJ1-2, with TRBD1 matching over 7 bases. J lost 4 bases, V lost 4 bases, and 1 base had no gene match. Germline V gene sequence: CDR1 SGDLS, CDR2 YYNGEE. The CDR3 consists of 12 residues.

The chain joins TRBV11-2 to TRBJ2-2; 8 nucleotides align to TRBD2. The CDR3 spans 15 residues. With V trimmed by 6 bases and J by 3 bases, 6 bases remained unmatched. Germline CDR1 and CDR2: SGHAT and FQNNGV. The CDR3 here is CASRISGGYTGELFF. CDR3 sequence (DNA): TGTGCCAGCAGAATCTCGGGGGGGTACACCGGGGAGCTGTTTTTT.

The chain recombines TRBV5-6 with TRBJ2-5, with a possible D match to TRBD2 (6 bases). Germline V lookup: CDR1 SGHDT, CDR2 YYEEEE. The CDR3 spans 13 residues. Trimming stripped 4 bases from V and 5 bases from J, with 12 bases between. The CDR3 bases are TGTGCCAGCAGCGCGGGAACCCGGGAGACCCAGTACTTC. It yields the protein CASSAGTRETQYF.

The chain employs TRBV5-6 and TRBJ2-7, with no clear D. CDR3 size: 12 residues. Germline V gene data show CDR1 as SGHDT and CDR2 as YYEEEE. V shed 3 bases and J shed 3 bases, with 7 bases lying between them. Written as DNA, the CDR3 is TGTGCCAGCAGCTACCTCCACTACGAGCAGTACTTC. It is translated as CASSYLHYEQYF.

The chain uses TRBV19 and TRBJ1-6; D unclear. With 1 base removed from V and 6 bases from J, the gap between germline ends came to 7 bases. This CDR3 has 14 residues. Germline assignment: CDR1 LNHDA and CDR2 SQIVND (reference sequence). DNA for the CDR3: TGTGCCAGTAGTATAGCAGTCCTTAATTCACCCCTCCACTTT. It encodes CASSIAVLNSPLHF.

J is TRBJ1-1 and V is TRBV10-3; weak D call: TRBD1 (6 bases). Deletions cut 10 bases from V and 2 bases from J, with 14 bases between. This CDR3 has 13 amino acids. Germline values: CDR1 ENHRY, CDR2 SYGVKD. The chain's CDR3 is CASHRTANTEAFF. CDR3 nucleotides: TGTGCCAGCCATAGGACAGCCAACACTGAAGCTTTCTTT.

V usage is TRBV6-5 and J usage is TRBJ2-7, with D possibly called TRBD1 or TRBD2 (6 bases each). Germline lookup yields CDR1 MNHEY and CDR2 SVGAGI. The CDR3 runs 15 residues. Trimming took 0 bases from V and 3 from J, leaving 12 bases between them. CDR3 loop: CASSYSRTAGYEQYF. For the CDR3, the DNA is TGTGCCAGCAGTTACTCGCGGACAGCGGGCTACGAGCAGTACTTC.

The chain uses TRBV7-2 and TRBJ1-5, with D perhaps TRBD1 (5 bases). Germline CDR1 SGHTA, CDR2 FQGNSA. The CDR3 totals 16 residues. V lost 3 bases and J 6 bases, leaving 18 bases between the germline ends. CDR3 sequence reads: CASSFGSAGLGQPQHF. The CDR3 DNA is TGTGCCAGCAGCTTTGGTTCGGCAGGGCTTGGTCAGCCCCAGCATTTT.

The chain uses TRBV5-1 and TRBJ2-3; D is uncertain. This CDR3 is 15 amino acids long. In germline, CDR1 is SGHRS, CDR2 YFSETQ. With 2 bases removed from V and 0 bases from J, the gap between germline ends came to 10 bases. CDR3 DNA sequence: TGCGCCAGCAGCTTAGAAATTGCTAGCACAGATACGCAGTATTTT. It translates to CASSLEIASTDTQYF.

This clone is a singleton in its sample. V and J are TRBV5-1 and TRBJ2-5, with 10 positions matching TRBD2. V lost 3 bases to trimming and J lost 4 bases; unmatched junction nucleotides: 9. Germline V gives CDR1 SGHRS, CDR2 YFSETQ. The CDR3 covers 16 residues. CDR3 nucleotides: TGCGCCAGCAGCTACAGCGGGGGGGCTGCGTCAGAGACCCAGTACTTC. Translating gives CASSYSGGAASETQYF. The full variable domain, completed using reference TRBV5-1 and TRBJ2-5, is KAGVTQTPRYLIKTRGQQVTLSCSPISGHRSVSWYQQTPGQGLQFLFEYFSETQRNKGNFPGRFSGRQFSNSRSEMNVSTLELGDSALYLCASSYSGGAASETQYFGPGTRLLVL.

The chain couples TRBV6-5 to TRBJ2-1; D remains unclear. Germline CDR1 and CDR2: MNHEY and SVGAGI. Trimming pared 0 bases from V and 4 bases from J, leaving 7 bases between. This CDR3 has 14 residues. For the CDR3, the DNA is TGTGCCAGCAGTTACTCCCACCTTTACAATGAGCAGTTCTTC. It specifies CASSYSHLYNEQFF.

The V gene is TRBV12-3 or TRBV12-4, the J gene TRBJ2-7, with a tentative D call TRBD1 (6 bases). The CDR3 extends over 13 amino acids. Trimming removed 3 bases from V and 4 bases from J, with 10 bases in between. Written as DNA, the CDR3 is TGTGCCAGCAGTTTTAGGGGGAAGTACGAGCAGTACTTC. This gives the protein CASSFRGKYEQYF.

This chain uses TRBV19 with TRBJ1-6, with D maybe TRBD1 (6 bases). Germline CDR1 is LNHDA and CDR2 is SQIVND (reference sequence). Trimming left V 5 bases short and J 8 bases short, with 16 bases between. This CDR3 spans 15 amino acids. The CDR3 spells CASSARGARDSPLHF. The CDR3 DNA reads TGTGCCAGTAGTGCACGGGGGGCGCGGGATTCACCCCTCCACTTT.

The chain is built from TRBV14 and TRBJ1-2; maybe TRBD1 (5 bases). The CDR3 totals 15 residues. Trimming shortened V by 2 bases and J by 8 bases, and 18 bases separated the two germline ends. CDR1 is SGHDN and CDR2 is FVKESK in the germline V gene. In DNA, the CDR3 is TGTGCCAGCAGCCAATGGAGGGGCCCCCTAGGAGGCTACACCTTC. This encodes CASSQWRGPLGGYTF.

The rearrangement joins TRBV27 to TRBJ1-5; no firm D call. This CDR3 is built from 14 residues. V was cut by 2 bases and J by 5 bases, with 10 bases left in between. From germline, CDR1 is MNHEY and CDR2 SMNVEV (reference sequence). In nucleotides, the CDR3 is TGTGCCAGCAGTTTAAGAGGGCCAGATCAGCCCCAGCATTTT. Translated: CASSLRGPDQPQHF.

V usage is TRBV19 and J usage is TRBJ1-5, with 8 positions matching TRBD1. CDR1 LNHDA and CDR2 SQIVND come from the germline V gene (reference sequence). The CDR3 is made up of 15 amino acids. The J segment lost 4 bases and the V segment lost 4 bases, leaving 6 bases of the junction unmatched. DNA of the CDR3: TGTGCCAGTAGTAAGCGGACAGGGCGGAATCAGCCCCAGCATTTT. This translates into CASSKRTGRNQPQHF.

This chain connects TRBV4-1 to TRBJ1-4; no clear D gene. The V and J ends lost 5 bases and 8 bases respectively, with 15 bases between them. CDR1 is MGHRA and CDR2 is YSYEKL in the germline V gene. The CDR3 loop spans 14 amino acids. The CDR3 here is CASSAPMAGEKLFF. Written as DNA, the CDR3 is TGCGCCAGCAGCGCGCCGATGGCAGGAGAAAAACTGTTTTTT.

The V call is TRBV18, the J call TRBJ1-4, with D possibly matching TRBD1 (6 bases). CDR3 size: 18 residues. CDR1 KGHSH and CDR2 LQKENI come from the germline V gene. V lost 1 base and J lost 0, with 15 bases in between. CDR3 in amino acids: CASSPRQAGVATNEKLFF. The CDR3, as DNA: TGTGCCAGCTCACCACGACAGGCTGGGGTGGCAACTAATGAAAAACTGTTTTTT.

The chain links TRBV15 to TRBJ2-1; 7 nucleotides agree with TRBD1. Germline loops: CDR1 LNHNV, CDR2 YYDKDF (reference sequence). The CDR3 is 15 residues long. The trim removed 3 bases at V and 8 bases at J, leaving 10 bases unmatched. In DNA form, the CDR3 reads TGTGCCACCAGCAGGGTCTTGACAGGGTTCGATGAGCAGTTCTTC. This sequence encodes CATSRVLTGFDEQFF.